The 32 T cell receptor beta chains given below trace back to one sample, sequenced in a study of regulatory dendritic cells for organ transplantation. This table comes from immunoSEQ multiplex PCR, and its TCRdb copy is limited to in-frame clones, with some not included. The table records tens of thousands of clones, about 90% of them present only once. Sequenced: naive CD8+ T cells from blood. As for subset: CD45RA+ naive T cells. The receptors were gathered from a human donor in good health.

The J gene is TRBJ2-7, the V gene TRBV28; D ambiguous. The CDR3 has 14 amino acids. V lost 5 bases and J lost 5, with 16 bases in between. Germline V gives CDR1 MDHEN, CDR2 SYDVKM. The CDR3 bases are TGTGCCAGCAGTCTCCCCCTCACCGGCCACGAGCAGTACTTC. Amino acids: CASSLPLTGHEQYF. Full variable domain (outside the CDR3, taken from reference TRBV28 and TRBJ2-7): DVKVTQSSRYLVKRTGEKVFLECVQDMDHENMFWYRQDPGLGLRLIYFSYDVKMKEKGDIPEGYSVSREKKERFSLILESASTNQTSMYLCASSLPLTGHEQYFGPGTRLTVT.

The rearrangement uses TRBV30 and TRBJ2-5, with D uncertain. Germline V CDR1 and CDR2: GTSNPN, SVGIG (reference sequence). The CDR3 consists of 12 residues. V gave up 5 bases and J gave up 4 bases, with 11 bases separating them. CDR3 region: CAWSYTPETQYF. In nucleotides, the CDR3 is TGTGCCTGGTCGTATACCCCAGAGACCCAGTACTTC.

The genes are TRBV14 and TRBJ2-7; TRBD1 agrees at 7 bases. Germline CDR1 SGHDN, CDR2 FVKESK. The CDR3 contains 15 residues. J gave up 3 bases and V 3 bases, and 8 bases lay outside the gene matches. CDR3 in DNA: TGTGCCAGCAGCCAGCAAATACAGGGGAACTACGAGCAGTACTTC. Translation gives CASSQQIQGNYEQYF.

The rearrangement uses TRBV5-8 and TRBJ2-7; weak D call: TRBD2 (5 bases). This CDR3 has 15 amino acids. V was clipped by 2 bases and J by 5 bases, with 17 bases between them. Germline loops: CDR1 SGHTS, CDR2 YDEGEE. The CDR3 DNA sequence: TGTGCCAGCAGCTTAGGGAGCACGAGTCTAAACGAGCAGTACTTC. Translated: CASSLGSTSLNEQYF. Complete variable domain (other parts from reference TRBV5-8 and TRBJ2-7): EAGVTQSPTHLIKTRGQQATLRCSPISGHTSVYWYQQALGLGLQFLLWYDEGEERNRGNFPPRFSGRQFPNYSSELNVNALELEDSALYLCASSLGSTSLNEQYFGPGTRLTVT.

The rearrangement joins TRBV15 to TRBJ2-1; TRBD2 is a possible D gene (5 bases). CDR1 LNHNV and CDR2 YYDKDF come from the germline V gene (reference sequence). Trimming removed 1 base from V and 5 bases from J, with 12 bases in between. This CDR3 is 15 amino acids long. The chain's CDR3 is CATSRGVGENNEQFF. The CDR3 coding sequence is TGTGCCACCAGCAGAGGTGTCGGGGAGAACAATGAGCAGTTCTTC.

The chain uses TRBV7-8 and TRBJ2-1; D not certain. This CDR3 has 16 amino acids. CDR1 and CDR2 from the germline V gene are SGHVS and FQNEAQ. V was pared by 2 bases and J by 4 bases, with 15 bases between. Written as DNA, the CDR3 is TGTGCCAGCAGCTTATGGGTTGTGGGGAAATACAATGAGCAGTTCTTC. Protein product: CASSLWVVGKYNEQFF.

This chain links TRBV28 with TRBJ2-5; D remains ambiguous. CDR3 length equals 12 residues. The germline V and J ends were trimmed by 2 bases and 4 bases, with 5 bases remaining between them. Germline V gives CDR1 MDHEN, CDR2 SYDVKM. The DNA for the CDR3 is TGTGCCAGCAGTTTAATAGCAGAGACCCAGTACTTC. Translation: CASSLIAETQYF. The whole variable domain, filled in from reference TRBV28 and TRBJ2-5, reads DVKVTQSSRYLVKRTGEKVFLECVQDMDHENMFWYRQDPGLGLRLIYFSYDVKMKEKGDIPEGYSVSREKKERFSLILESASTNQTSMYLCASSLIAETQYFGPGTRLLVL.

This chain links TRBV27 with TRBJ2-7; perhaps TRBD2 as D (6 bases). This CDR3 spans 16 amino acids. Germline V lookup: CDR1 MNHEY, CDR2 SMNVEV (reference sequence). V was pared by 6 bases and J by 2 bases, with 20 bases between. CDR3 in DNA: TGTGCCAGCAGCCCCCTGGCGGGATCTCCGGCCTACGAGCAGTACTTC. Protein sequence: CASSPLAGSPAYEQYF.

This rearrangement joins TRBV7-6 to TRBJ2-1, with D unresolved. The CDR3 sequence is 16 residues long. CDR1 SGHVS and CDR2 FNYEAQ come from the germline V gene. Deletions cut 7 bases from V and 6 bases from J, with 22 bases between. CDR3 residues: CASTRLSGADSNEQFF. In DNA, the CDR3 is TGTGCCAGCACCCGCCTTTCGGGTGCGGATTCCAATGAGCAGTTCTTC. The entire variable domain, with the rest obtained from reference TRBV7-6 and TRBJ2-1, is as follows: GAGVSQSPRYKVTKRGQDVALRCDPISGHVSLYWYRQALGQGPEFLTYFNYEAQQDKSGLPNDRFSAERPEGSISTLTIQRTEQRDSAMYRCASTRLSGADSNEQFFGPGTRLTVL.

The DNA for the CDR3 is TGTGCCAGTAGTATATGGGCCGGTTCACCCCTCCACTTT. The encoded protein is CASSIWAGSPLHF. The gene calls are TRBV19 and TRBJ1-6; no firm D call. The V end lost 2 bases, the J end lost 9 bases, and 8 bases lay between the germline ends. The CDR3 sequence is 13 residues long. The germline V gene has CDR1 LNHDA and CDR2 SQIVND (reference sequence).

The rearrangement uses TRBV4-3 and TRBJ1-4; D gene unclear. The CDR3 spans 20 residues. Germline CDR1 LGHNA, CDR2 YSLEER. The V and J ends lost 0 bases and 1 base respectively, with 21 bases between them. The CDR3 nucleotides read TGCGCCAGCAGCCAAGAGCCCAGCTACAAGTCACTGGGAACTAATGAAAAACTGTTTTTT. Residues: CASSQEPSYKSLGTNEKLFF.

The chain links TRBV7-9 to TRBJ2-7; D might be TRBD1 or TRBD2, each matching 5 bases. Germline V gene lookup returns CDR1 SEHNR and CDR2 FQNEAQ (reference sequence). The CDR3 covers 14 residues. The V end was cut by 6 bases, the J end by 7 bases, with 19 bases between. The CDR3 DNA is TGTGCCAGCAGTGGGGACCGGGTCTTAGGGGAGCAGTACTTC. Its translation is CASSGDRVLGEQYF.

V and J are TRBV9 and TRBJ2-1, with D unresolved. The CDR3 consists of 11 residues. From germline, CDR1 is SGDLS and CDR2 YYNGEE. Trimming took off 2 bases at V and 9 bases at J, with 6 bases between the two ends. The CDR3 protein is CASSVGLEQFF. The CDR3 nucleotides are TGTGCCAGCAGCGTCGGGCTTGAGCAGTTCTTC.

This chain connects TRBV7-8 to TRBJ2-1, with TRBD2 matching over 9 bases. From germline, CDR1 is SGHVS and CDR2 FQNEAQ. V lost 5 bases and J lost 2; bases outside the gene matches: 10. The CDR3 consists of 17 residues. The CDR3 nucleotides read TGTGCCAGCAGCCCAACCTTGACTAGCGGAACCTACAATGAGCAGTTCTTC. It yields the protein CASSPTLTSGTYNEQFF.

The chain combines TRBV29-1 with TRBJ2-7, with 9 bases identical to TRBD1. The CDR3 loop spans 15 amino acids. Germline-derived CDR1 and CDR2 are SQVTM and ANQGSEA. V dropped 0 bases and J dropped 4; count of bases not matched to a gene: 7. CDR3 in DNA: TGCAGCGTTGAAGATGATTTCGGGACAGGGTACGAGCAGTACTTC. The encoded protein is CSVEDDFGTGYEQYF.

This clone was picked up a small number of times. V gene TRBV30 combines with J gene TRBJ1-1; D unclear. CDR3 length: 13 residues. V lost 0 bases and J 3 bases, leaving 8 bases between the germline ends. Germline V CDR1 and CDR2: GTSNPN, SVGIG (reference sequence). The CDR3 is CAWSVATYTEAFF. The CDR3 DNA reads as TGTGCCTGGAGTGTAGCGACGTACACTGAAGCTTTCTTT. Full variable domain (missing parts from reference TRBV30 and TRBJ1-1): SQTIHQWPATLVQPVGSPLSLECTVEGTSNPNLYWYRQAAGRGLQLLFYSVGIGQISSEVPQNLSASRPQDRQFILSSKKLLLSDSGFYLCAWSVATYTEAFFGQGTRLTVV.

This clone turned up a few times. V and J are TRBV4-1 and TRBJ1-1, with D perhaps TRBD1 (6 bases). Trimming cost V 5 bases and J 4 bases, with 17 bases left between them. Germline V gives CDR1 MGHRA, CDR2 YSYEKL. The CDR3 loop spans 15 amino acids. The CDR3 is CASSSKPNRVTEAFF. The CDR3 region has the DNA TGCGCCAGCAGCTCAAAGCCCAACAGGGTCACTGAAGCTTTCTTT.

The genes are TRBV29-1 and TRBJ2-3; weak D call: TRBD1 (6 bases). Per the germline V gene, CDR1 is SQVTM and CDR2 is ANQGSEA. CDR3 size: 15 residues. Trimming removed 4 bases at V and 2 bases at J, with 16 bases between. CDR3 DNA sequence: TGCAGCGTTGCCCCCAGGGGTGACTACACAGATACGCAGTATTTT. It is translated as CSVAPRGDYTDTQYF.

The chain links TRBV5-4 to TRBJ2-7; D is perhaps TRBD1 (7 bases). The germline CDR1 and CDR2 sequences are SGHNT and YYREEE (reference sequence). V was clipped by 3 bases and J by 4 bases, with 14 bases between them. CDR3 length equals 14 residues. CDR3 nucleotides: TGTGCCAGCAGCTGGGGGGACAGCTATTACGAGCAGTACTTC. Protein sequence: CASSWGDSYYEQYF. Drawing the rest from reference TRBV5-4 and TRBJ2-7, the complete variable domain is ETGVTQSPTHLIKTRGQQVTLRCSSQSGHNTVSWYQQALGQGPQFIFQYYREEENGRGNFPPRFSGLQFPNYSSELNVNALELDDSALYLCASSWGDSYYEQYFGPGTRLTVT.

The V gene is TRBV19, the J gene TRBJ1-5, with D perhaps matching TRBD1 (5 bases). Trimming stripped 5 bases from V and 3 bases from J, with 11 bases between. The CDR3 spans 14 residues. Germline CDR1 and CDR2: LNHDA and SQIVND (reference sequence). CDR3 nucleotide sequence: TGTGCCAGTAGTTTCAGGGAATACAATCAGCCCCAGCATTTT. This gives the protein CASSFREYNQPQHF.

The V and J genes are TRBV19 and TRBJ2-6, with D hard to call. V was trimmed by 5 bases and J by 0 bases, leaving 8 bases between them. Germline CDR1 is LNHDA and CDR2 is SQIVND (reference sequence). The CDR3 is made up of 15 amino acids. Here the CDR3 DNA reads TGTGCCAGTAGTCCAGCGACCTCTGGGGCCAACGTCCTGACTTTC. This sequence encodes CASSPATSGANVLTF. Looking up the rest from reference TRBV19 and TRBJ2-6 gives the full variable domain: DGGITQSPKYLFRKEGQNVTLSCEQNLNHDAMYWYRQDPGQGLRLIYYSQIVNDFQKGDIAEGYSVSREKKESFPLTVTSAQKNPTAFYLCASSPATSGANVLTFGAGSRLTVL.

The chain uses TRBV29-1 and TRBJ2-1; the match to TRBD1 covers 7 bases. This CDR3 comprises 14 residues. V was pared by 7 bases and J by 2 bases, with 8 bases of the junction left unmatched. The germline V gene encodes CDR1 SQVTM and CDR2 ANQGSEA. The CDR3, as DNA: TGCAGCGCCGAAGGACAGGTACCCTACAATGAGCAGTTCTTC. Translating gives CSAEGQVPYNEQFF.

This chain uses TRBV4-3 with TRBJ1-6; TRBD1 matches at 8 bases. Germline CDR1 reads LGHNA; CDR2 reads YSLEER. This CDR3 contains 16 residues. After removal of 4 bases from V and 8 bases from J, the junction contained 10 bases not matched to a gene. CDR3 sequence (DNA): TGCGCCAGCAGCCCTCGGACAGGGAAGAGGGATTCACCCCTCCACTTT. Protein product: CASSPRTGKRDSPLHF.

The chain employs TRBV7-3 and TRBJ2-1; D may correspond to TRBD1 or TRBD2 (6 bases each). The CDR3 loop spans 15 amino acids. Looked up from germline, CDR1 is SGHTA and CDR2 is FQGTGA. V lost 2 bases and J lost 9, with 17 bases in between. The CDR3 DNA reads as TGTGCCAGCAGCTTAGAGGGGGGCGCGTTCCGTGAGCAGTTCTTC. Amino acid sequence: CASSLEGGAFREQFF.

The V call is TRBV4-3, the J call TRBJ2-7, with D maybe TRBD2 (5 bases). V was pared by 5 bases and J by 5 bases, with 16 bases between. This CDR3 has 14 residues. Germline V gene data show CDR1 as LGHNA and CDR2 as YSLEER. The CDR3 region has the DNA TGCGCCAGCAGCGCGGGCCATGGGCGTAACGAGCAGTACTTC. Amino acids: CASSAGHGRNEQYF.

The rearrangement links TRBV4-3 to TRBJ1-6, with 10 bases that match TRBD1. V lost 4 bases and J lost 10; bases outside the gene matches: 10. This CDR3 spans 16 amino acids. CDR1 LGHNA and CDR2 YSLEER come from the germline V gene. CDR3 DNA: TGCGCCAGCAGCCGAAATTACGGGGACAGGGGATCACCCCTCCACTTT. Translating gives CASSRNYGDRGSPLHF.

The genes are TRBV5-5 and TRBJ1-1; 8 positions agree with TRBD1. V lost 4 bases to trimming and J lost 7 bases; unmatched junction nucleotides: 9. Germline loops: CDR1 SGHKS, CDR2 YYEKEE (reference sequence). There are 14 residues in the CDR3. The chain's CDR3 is CASSRTTGAGEAFF. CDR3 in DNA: TGTGCCAGCAGCAGAACGACAGGGGCGGGTGAAGCTTTCTTT.

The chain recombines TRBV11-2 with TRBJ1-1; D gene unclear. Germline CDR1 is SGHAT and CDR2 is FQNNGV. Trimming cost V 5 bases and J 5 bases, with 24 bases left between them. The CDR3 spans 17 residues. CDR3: CASSPASPAQIETEAFF. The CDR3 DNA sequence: TGTGCCAGCAGCCCAGCATCCCCCGCCCAAATAGAAACTGAAGCTTTCTTT. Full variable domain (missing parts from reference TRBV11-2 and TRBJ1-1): EAGVAQSPRYKIIEKRQSVAFWCNPISGHATLYWYQQILGQGPKLLIQFQNNGVVDDSQLPKDRFSAERLKGVDSTLKIQPAKLEDSAVYLCASSPASPAQIETEAFFGQGTRLTVV.

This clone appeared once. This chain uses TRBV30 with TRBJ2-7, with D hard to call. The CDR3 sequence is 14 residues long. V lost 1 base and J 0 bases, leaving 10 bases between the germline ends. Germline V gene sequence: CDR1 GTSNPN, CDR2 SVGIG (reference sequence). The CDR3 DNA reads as TGTGCCTGGAGTGGTCCCGGTGTCTCCTACGAGCAGTACTTC. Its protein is CAWSGPGVSYEQYF.

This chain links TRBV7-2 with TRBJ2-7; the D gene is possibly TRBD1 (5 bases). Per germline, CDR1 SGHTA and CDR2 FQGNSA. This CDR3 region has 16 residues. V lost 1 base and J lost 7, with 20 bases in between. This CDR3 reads CASSLEWGVSAWEQYF. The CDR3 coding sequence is TGTGCCAGCAGCTTAGAATGGGGCGTATCGGCTTGGGAGCAGTACTTC.

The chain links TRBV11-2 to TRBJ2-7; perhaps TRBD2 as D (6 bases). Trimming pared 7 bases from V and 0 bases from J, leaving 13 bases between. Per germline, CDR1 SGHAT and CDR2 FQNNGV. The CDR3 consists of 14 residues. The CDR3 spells CASTPGGSSYEQYF. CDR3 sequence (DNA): TGTGCCAGCACCCCTGGGGGGAGCTCCTACGAGCAGTACTTC.

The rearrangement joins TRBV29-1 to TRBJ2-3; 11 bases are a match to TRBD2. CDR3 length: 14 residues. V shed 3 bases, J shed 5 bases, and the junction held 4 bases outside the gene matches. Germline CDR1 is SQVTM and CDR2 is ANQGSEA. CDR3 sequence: CSVDSGGAIDTQYF. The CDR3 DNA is TGCAGCGTTGATAGCGGGGGGGCTATAGATACGCAGTATTTT.